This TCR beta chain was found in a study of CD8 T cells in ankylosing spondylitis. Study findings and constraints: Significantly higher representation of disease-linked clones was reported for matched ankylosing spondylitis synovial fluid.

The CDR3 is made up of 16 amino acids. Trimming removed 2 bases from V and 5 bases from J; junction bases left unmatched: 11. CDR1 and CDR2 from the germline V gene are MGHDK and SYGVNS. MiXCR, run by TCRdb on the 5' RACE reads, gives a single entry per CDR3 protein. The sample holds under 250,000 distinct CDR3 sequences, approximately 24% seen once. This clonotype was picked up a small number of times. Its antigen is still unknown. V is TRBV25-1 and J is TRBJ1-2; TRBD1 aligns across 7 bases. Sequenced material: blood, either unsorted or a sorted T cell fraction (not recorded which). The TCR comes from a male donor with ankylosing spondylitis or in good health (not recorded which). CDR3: CASSERGGTDIYGYTF. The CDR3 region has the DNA TGTGCCAGCAGTGAACGAGGCGGGACAGACATTTATGGCTACACCTTC.